These 25 T cell receptor beta chains share one sample of origin, sequenced in a study of shared clonotypes between healthy human individuals. Repertoires were generated with immunoSEQ multiplex PCR, while TCRdb's copy carries only in-frame clones and drops some. The profile shows some 2.4 million clones, under 95% of them singletons. Sequencing used naive CD4+ T cells from PBMCs. Sample subset: CD45RA+ positively selected. These receptors were obtained from a young man in good health. Some clones in this sample may be carry-over from other donors' samples.

The rearrangement joins TRBV6-5 to TRBJ1-5, with D unresolved. The length of the CDR3 is 15 residues. Germline V gene data show CDR1 as MNHEY and CDR2 as SVGAGI. The V end lost 6 bases, the J end lost 2 bases, and 14 bases lay between the germline ends. The CDR3, as DNA: TGTGCCAGCAGAGCCCGGGAATGGGGCAATCAGCCCCAGCATTTT. Protein product: CASRAREWGNQPQHF.

The chain has TRBV13 and TRBJ1-4; perhaps TRBD1 as D (6 bases). The germline V gene encodes CDR1 PRHDT and CDR2 FYEKMQ (reference sequence). The CDR3 extends over 16 amino acids. V was trimmed by 5 bases and J by 0 bases, leaving 13 bases between them. The CDR3 sequence: CASSRKEGATNEKLFF. For the CDR3, the DNA is TGTGCCAGCAGCCGCAAGGAGGGGGCAACTAATGAAAAACTGTTTTTT.

The chain carries TRBV7-3 and TRBJ2-6; TRBD2 aligns across 8 bases. This CDR3 has 17 amino acids. Germline V gene data show CDR1 as SGHTA and CDR2 as FQGTGA. The ends lost 5 bases at V and 0 bases at J; junction bases unmatched: 6. This CDR3 is CASSPLAAYSGANVLTF. The DNA of the CDR3 is TGTGCCAGCAGCCCACTAGCGGCATACTCTGGGGCCAACGTCCTGACTTTC.

This clone was recorded once. This chain connects TRBV14 to TRBJ1-2; D may be TRBD1 (6 bases). V lost 4 bases and J lost 8, with 20 bases in between. This CDR3 has 15 residues. CDR1 SGHDN and CDR2 FVKESK come from the germline V gene. This chain's CDR3 is CASSPESRRGGGYTF. CDR3 nucleotide sequence: TGTGCCAGCAGCCCCGAGAGCCGCAGGGGAGGGGGCTACACCTTC. The full variable domain, its missing parts supplied by reference TRBV14 and TRBJ1-2, is EAGVTQFPSHSVIEKGQTVTLRCDPISGHDNLYWYRRVMGKEIKFLLHFVKESKQDESGMPNNRFLAERTGGTYSTLKVQPAELEDSGVYFCASSPESRRGGGYTFGSGTRLTVV.

The chain combines TRBV5-1 with TRBJ2-2; D is ambiguous. V dropped 1 base and J dropped 6 bases, with 7 bases sitting between them. The CDR3 has 13 amino acids. CDR1 and CDR2 (germline): SGHRS, YFSETQ. CDR3 protein: CASSLTVSGELFF. CDR3 coding DNA: TGCGCCAGCAGCTTGACAGTATCCGGGGAGCTGTTTTTT. Full variable domain (outside the CDR3, taken from reference TRBV5-1 and TRBJ2-2): KAGVTQTPRYLIKTRGQQVTLSCSPISGHRSVSWYQQTPGQGLQFLFEYFSETQRNKGNFPGRFSGRQFSNSRSEMNVSTLELGDSALYLCASSLTVSGELFFGEGSRLTVL.

The rearrangement joins TRBV5-4 to TRBJ2-5; 7 bases align to TRBD1. The CDR3 has 15 amino acids. CDR1 is SGHNT, CDR2 YYREEE, per germline (reference sequence). The J segment lost 4 bases and the V segment lost 3 bases, leaving 9 bases of the junction unmatched. In DNA form, the CDR3 reads TGTGCCAGCAGCTCGAGGGGACAGCTCCCAGAGACCCAGTACTTC. It encodes CASSSRGQLPETQYF.

This clone was found a few times. The rearrangement joins TRBV7-9 to TRBJ1-4, with D hard to call. The CDR3 sequence is 12 residues long. The V gene's germline CDR1 is SEHNR and CDR2 FQNEAQ (reference sequence). The ends were cut back, 3 bases at V and 7 bases at J, with 6 bases in the middle. The CDR3 nucleotides are TGTGCCAGCAGCTTGAGAAGTGAAAAACTGTTTTTT. This translates into CASSLRSEKLFF.

The chain has TRBV15 and TRBJ1-5; D is uncertain. This CDR3 is built from 15 residues. Trimming removed 9 bases at V and 0 bases at J, with 15 bases between. Germline-derived CDR1 and CDR2 are LNHNV and YYDKDF (reference sequence). The CDR3 DNA reads TGTGCCACTAAACTTGAGGTTTATAGCAATCAGCCCCAGCATTTT. Its translation: CATKLEVYSNQPQHF.

This clone was detected once. The chain couples TRBV18 to TRBJ1-5; 7 nucleotides align to TRBD1. With 5 bases clipped from V and 7 bases from J, the junction kept 11 bases outside the gene matches. This CDR3 has 15 residues. CDR1 is KGHSH and CDR2 is LQKENI in the germline V gene. The CDR3 loop is CASSGGQVGIQPQHF. In nucleotides, the CDR3 is TGTGCCAGCTCAGGAGGACAGGTCGGTATACAGCCCCAGCATTTT.

The J gene is TRBJ1-3, the V gene TRBV7-9; a weak D match, TRBD1 (6 bases). Germline values: CDR1 SEHNR, CDR2 FQNEAQ (reference sequence). There are 17 residues in the CDR3. V lost 2 bases to trimming and J lost 5 bases, with 19 bases between them. The CDR3 loop reads CASSLSHGGRTRNTIYF. The CDR3 DNA reads as TGTGCCAGCAGCTTATCCCATGGGGGGCGCACCAGAAACACCATATATTTT.

The gene calls are TRBV5-4 and TRBJ1-5; D call uncertain. Germline CDR1 reads SGHNT; CDR2 reads YYREEE (reference sequence). V shed 6 bases and J shed 6 bases, with 19 bases lying between them. The CDR3 loop spans 15 amino acids. CDR3 loop: CASTSMGDLPQPQHF. DNA for the CDR3: TGTGCCAGCACCTCGATGGGTGATCTCCCTCAGCCCCAGCATTTT. Combining the CDR3 with reference TRBV5-4 and TRBJ1-5 gives the whole variable domain ETGVTQSPTHLIKTRGQQVTLRCSSQSGHNTVSWYQQALGQGPQFIFQYYREEENGRGNFPPRFSGLQFPNYSSELNVNALELDDSALYLCASTSMGDLPQPQHFGDGTRLSIL.

The V and J genes are TRBV5-1 and TRBJ2-1; 10 bases are a match to TRBD1. The length of the CDR3 is 16 residues. V dropped 0 bases and J dropped 6; count of bases not matched to a gene: 6. Per germline, CDR1 SGHRS and CDR2 YFSETQ. CDR3 sequence reads: CASSLAGTGATNEQFF. The DNA of the CDR3 is TGCGCCAGCAGCTTGGCCGGGACAGGGGCGACCAATGAGCAGTTCTTC.

The rearrangement uses TRBV4-2 and TRBJ2-7; the D is unclear. CDR1 and CDR2 from the germline V gene are LGHNA and YNFKEQ. This CDR3 spans 14 amino acids. V lost 3 bases to trimming and J lost 2 bases, with 11 bases between them. Written as DNA, the CDR3 is TGTGCCAGCAGCCAGCGAGAGTGGGCCTACGAGCAGTACTTC. This codes for CASSQREWAYEQYF.

This clone was seen a few times. Other DNA sequences from this sample encode an identical CDR3 as well. The rearrangement joins TRBV7-2 to TRBJ2-5; D gene uncertain. The germline V gene encodes CDR1 SGHTA and CDR2 FQGNSA. Trimming took off 5 bases at V and 5 bases at J, with 6 bases between the two ends. The length of the CDR3 is 11 residues. CDR3 protein: CASSPTETQYF. DNA for the CDR3: TGTGCCAGCAGCCCAACGGAGACCCAGTACTTC.

This chain connects TRBV5-5 to TRBJ2-2; 10 nucleotides match TRBD1. Germline V CDR1 and CDR2: SGHKS, YYEKEE (reference sequence). The CDR3 runs to 16 residues. With V trimmed by 4 bases and J by 3 bases, 6 bases remained unmatched. The CDR3 loop is CASSLGQGGYTGELFF. CDR3 nucleotide sequence: TGTGCCAGCAGCCTCGGACAGGGGGGATACACCGGGGAGCTGTTTTTT.

The chain couples TRBV5-1 to TRBJ1-2; D remains unclear. This CDR3 region has 14 residues. Deletions cut 5 bases from V and 1 base from J, with 12 bases between. Germline values: CDR1 SGHRS, CDR2 YFSETQ. CDR3 coding DNA: TGCGCCAGCAGGTTTGCAGTCTTTAACTATGGCTACACCTTC. Encoded protein: CASRFAVFNYGYTF.

The chain has TRBV6-5 and TRBJ2-7; D is undetermined. This CDR3 region has 14 residues. Deletions cut 6 bases from V and 3 bases from J, with 15 bases between. Germline V CDR1 and CDR2: MNHEY, SVGAGI. The chain's CDR3 is CASSTGRPRYEQYF. The CDR3 nucleotides are TGTGCCAGCAGCACCGGCCGGCCCCGCTACGAGCAGTACTTC.

The chain carries TRBV9 and TRBJ1-1, with D hard to call. V lost 1 base and J lost 1, with 11 bases in between. The length of the CDR3 is 15 residues. CDR1 is SGDLS and CDR2 is YYNGEE in the germline V gene. CDR3 sequence reads: CASSVSTVSNTEAFF. The DNA of the CDR3 is TGTGCCAGCAGCGTATCAACTGTTTCGAACACTGAAGCTTTCTTT.

This clone was found once. The CDR3 loop is CASSFIRSYEQYF. For the CDR3, the DNA is TGTGCCAGCAGTTTTATACGGTCCTACGAGCAGTACTTC. The chain employs TRBV27 and TRBJ2-7; D gene unclear. Germline-derived CDR1 and CDR2 are MNHEY and SMNVEV (reference sequence). The CDR3 extends over 13 amino acids. With 3 bases removed from V and 1 base from J, the gap between germline ends came to 7 bases.

The chain has TRBV4-1 and TRBJ1-2, with D uncertain. The V gene's germline CDR1 is MGHRA and CDR2 YSYEKL. CDR3 length: 15 amino acids. V shed 1 base and J shed 5 bases, with 14 bases lying between them. The CDR3 DNA reads TGCGCCAGCAGCCAAGTAGGAAGGAGAGTGTATGGCTACACCTTC. It yields the protein CASSQVGRRVYGYTF.

The chain couples TRBV7-9 to TRBJ2-2, with TRBD1 as a possible D gene (5 bases). The CDR3 has 16 amino acids. CDR1 and CDR2 from the germline V gene are SEHNR and FQNEAQ (reference sequence). V was trimmed by 1 base and J by 2 bases, leaving 11 bases between them. The CDR3 reads CASSLGVGENTGELFF. The CDR3 bases are TGTGCCAGCAGCTTAGGTGTAGGGGAAAACACCGGGGAGCTGTTTTTT. The full variable domain, its missing parts supplied by reference TRBV7-9 and TRBJ2-2, is DTGVSQNPRHKITKRGQNVTFRCDPISEHNRLYWYRQTLGQGPEFLTYFQNEAQLEKSRLLSDRFSAERPKGSFSTLEIQRTEQGDSAMYLCASSLGVGENTGELFFGEGSRLTVL.

In its sample, this clone was seen a few times. The chain carries TRBV6-5 and TRBJ1-1; no clear D gene. V dropped 5 bases and J dropped 1 base, with 11 bases sitting between them. The CDR3 is 14 amino acids. CDR1 is MNHEY and CDR2 is SVGAGI in the germline V gene. The CDR3 reads CASSPTFGNTEAFF. The CDR3 DNA follows: TGTGCCAGCAGTCCGACATTCGGGAACACTGAAGCTTTCTTT.

J is TRBJ1-5 and V is TRBV7-9; 10 bases are shared with TRBD1. Germline V gene data show CDR1 as SEHNR and CDR2 as FQNEAQ (reference sequence). The CDR3 covers 14 residues. With 4 bases clipped from V and 6 bases from J, the junction kept 3 bases outside the gene matches. The CDR3 spells CASSSRDRGQPQHF. CDR3 coding DNA: TGTGCCAGCAGCTCCCGGGACAGGGGTCAGCCCCAGCATTTT.

The chain couples TRBV6-5 to TRBJ2-2, with D possibly TRBD1 on 5 matching bases. This CDR3 is built from 14 residues. Germline CDR1 is MNHEY and CDR2 is SVGAGI. Between the trimmed V and J ends, which lost 7 bases and 7 bases, there was a span of 16 bases. The CDR3 DNA reads as TGTGCCAGCAAGGTCGGCAGGGCAATCGGGGAGCTGTTTTTT. Its protein is CASKVGRAIGELFF.

The CDR3 loop reads CSVPASSYEQYF. The CDR3 nucleotides are TGCAGCGTTCCGGCAAGCTCCTACGAGCAGTACTTC. The rearrangement joins TRBV29-1 to TRBJ2-7; D unresolved. V was clipped by 5 bases and J by 0 bases, with 8 bases between them. CDR1 and CDR2 from the germline V gene are SQVTM and ANQGSEA. CDR3 size: 12 residues.